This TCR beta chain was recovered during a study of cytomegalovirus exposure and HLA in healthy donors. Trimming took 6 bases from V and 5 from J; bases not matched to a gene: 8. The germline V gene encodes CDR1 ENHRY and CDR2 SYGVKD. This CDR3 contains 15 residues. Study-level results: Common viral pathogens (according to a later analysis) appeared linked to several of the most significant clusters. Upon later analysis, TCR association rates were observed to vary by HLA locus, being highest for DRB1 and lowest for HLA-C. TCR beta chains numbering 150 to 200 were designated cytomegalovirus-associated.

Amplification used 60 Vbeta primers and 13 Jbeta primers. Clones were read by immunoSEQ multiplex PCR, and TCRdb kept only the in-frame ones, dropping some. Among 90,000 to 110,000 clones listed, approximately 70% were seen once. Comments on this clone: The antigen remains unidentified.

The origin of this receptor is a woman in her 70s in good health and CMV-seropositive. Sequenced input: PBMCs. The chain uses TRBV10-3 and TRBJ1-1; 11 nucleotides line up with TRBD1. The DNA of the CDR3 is TGTGCCATCAGCAAAGGACAGGGGGCGAGTACTGAAGCTTTCTTT. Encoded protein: CAISKGQGASTEAFF.